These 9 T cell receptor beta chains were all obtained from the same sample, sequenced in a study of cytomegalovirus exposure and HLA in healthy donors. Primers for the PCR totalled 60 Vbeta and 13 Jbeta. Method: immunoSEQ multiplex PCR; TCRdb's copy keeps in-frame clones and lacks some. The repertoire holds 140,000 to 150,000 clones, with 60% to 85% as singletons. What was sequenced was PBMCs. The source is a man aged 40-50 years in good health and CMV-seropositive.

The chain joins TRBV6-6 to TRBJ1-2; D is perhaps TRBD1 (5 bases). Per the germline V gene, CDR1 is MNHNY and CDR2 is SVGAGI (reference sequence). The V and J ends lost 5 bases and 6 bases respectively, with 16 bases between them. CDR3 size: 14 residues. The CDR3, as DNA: TGTGCCAGCAGTACCCCGACAGTCTACCATGGCTACACCTTC. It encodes CASSTPTVYHGYTF.

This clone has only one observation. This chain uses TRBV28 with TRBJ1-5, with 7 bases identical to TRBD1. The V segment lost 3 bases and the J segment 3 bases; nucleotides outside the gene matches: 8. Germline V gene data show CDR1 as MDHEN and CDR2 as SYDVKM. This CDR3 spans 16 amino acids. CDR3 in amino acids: CASSFVGGGYNQPQHF. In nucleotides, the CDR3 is TGTGCCAGCAGTTTCGTCGGAGGGGGCTACAATCAGCCCCAGCATTTT.

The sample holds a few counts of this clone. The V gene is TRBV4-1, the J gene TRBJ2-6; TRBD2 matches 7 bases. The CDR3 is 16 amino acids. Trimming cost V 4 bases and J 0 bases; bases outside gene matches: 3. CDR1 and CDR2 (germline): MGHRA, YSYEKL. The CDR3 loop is CASSREGFSGANVLTF. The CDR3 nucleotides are TGCGCCAGCAGCCGGGAGGGTTTCTCTGGGGCCAACGTCCTGACTTTC.

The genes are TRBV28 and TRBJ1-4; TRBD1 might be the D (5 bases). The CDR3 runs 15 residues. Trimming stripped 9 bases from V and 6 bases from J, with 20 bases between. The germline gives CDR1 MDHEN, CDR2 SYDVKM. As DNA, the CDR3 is TGTGCCAGTCGACAGTTCAATATGCATGATGAAAAACTGTTTTTT. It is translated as CASRQFNMHDEKLFF.

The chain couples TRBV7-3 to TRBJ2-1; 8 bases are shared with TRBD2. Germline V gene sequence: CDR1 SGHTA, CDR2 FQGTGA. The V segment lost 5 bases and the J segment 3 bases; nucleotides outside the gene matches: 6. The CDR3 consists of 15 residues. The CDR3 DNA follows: TGTGCCAGCAGCCCCCGGACTAGCCTCTACAATGAGCAGTTCTTC. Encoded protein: CASSPRTSLYNEQFF.

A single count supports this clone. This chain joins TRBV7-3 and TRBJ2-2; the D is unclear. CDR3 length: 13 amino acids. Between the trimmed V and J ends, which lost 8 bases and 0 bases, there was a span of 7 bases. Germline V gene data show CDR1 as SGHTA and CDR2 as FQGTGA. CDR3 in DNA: TGTGCCAGCCGGTCGTCGAACACCGGGGAGCTGTTTTTT. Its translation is CASRSSNTGELFF.

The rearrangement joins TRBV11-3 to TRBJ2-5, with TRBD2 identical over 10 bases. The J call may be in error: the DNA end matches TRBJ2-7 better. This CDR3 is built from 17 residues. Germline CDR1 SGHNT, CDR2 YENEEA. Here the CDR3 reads CASSLMVALAGPYEQYF. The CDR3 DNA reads TGTGCCAGCAGCTTAATGGTCGCACTAGCGGGACCCTACGAGCAGTACTTC.

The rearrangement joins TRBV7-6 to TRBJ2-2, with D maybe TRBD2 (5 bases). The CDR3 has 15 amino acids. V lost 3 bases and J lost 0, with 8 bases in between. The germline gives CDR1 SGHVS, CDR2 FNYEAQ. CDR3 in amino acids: CASSLGSPNTGELFF. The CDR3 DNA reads TGTGCCAGCAGCTTGGGGAGCCCGAACACCGGGGAGCTGTTTTTT.

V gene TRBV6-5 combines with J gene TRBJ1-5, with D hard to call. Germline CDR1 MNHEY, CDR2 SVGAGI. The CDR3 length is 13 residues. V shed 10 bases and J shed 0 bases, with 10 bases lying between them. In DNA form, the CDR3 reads TGTGCCACCAGGCGGGATAGCAATCAGCCCCAGCATTTT. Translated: CATRRDSNQPQHF.